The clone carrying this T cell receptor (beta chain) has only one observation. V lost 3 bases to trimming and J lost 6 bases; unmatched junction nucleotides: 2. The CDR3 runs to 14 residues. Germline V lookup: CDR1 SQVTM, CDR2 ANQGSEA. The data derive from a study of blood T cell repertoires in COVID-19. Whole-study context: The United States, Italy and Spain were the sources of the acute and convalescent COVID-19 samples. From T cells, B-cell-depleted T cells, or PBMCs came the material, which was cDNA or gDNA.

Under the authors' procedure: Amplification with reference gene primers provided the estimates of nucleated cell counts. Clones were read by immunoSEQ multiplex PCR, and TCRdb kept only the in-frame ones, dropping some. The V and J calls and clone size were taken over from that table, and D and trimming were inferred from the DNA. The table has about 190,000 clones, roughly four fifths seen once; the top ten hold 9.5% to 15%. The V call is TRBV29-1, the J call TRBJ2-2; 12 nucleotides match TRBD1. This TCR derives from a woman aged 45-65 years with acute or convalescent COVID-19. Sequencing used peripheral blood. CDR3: CSVEGTGGSGELFF. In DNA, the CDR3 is TGCAGCGTTGAGGGGACAGGGGGCTCCGGGGAGCTGTTTTTT.